This T cell receptor beta chain originates from a study of T cell clonotyping in hematopoietic cell transplantation. General study results and limits: Higher Inverse Simpson Index values in graft donor and pretransplant recipient predicted broader posttransplant TCR diversity. Few recipient clonotypes overlapped donors; over 95% were de novo at given depth. Pathologically expanded recipient clonotypes increased progressively from day 30 to day 180 as diversity fell.

The data were produced by immunoSEQ multiplex PCR, yet TCRdb's version contains in-frame clones alone and is incomplete. This sample yields more than 70,000 clones, of which almost 97% are seen a single time; under 2% belongs to the top ten. Described time point: recipient sample about 28 days before transplant, after cytoreduction. As to this clone: Its antigen is unidentified.

This TCR was recovered from a woman aged 45 to 65 with acute myeloid leukemia. Some clones in this sample may be carry-over from other donors' samples. The specimen comprised peripheral blood mononuclear cells, sampled before stem cell transplant.

The CDR3 loop is CASSLLKEAGGVGAFF. DNA of the CDR3: TGTGCCAGCAGTTTATTAAAGGAAGCAGGGGGCGTAGGGGCTTTCTTT. This rearrangement joins TRBV27 to TRBJ1-1; 8 bases fit TRBD1. V gave up 1 base and J gave up 11 bases; unmatched junction bases: 15. The CDR3 covers 16 residues. Germline values: CDR1 MNHEY, CDR2 SMNVEV (reference sequence).